Below, one T cell receptor beta chain is given with its context. This specimen belongs to a study of T cells expressing NK-cell markers. The V gene's germline CDR1 is WSHSY and CDR2 SAAADI. The CDR3 is made up of 13 amino acids. TCRdb reanalyzed the 5' RACE reads and collapses them to one entry per CDR3 protein, without DNA. The sample's table shows fewer than 300,000 distinct CDR3 sequences. V usage is TRBV10-2 and J usage is TRBJ1-1. The sequence was obtained from a woman between 18 and 69 years old in good health. The specimen sequenced was blood T cells: a sorted CD56 or NKG2C T cell subset, CD4+ or CD8+ T cells, or bulk PBMC T cells (not recorded which). The CDR3 here is CASTSQESTEAFF.